The present entry profiles one TCR beta chain with its context. No cognate antigen has been identified for it. No per-base quality is available; no much larger clone lies one base away. The sample originates from a study of shared clonotypes between healthy human individuals (dated by TCRdb to 2018 to 2021). Study-wide context: The cohort comprised a couple of women and a few men aged 18 to 49 years. Per donor, three plates each were used for CD4 naive and CD4 memory, two for CD8 naive, and one for CD8 memory. To estimate repertoire size and how much clonotype sharing occurs between individuals, the study deeply sequenced the blood TCR repertoires of roughly 5 healthy adults. To increase sequencing depth and limit assay-specific biases, TCR repertoire library preparation and sequencing were carried out by different laboratories using diverse techniques. Between about 0.9 and 8.9 billion PBMCs per donor were obtained by leukapheresis.

Using the deep immunoSEQ assay, TCR CDR3 regions were amplified from genomic DNA by multiplex PCR. For each cell subset, the extracted genomic DNA was distributed evenly across all wells of several immunoSEQ 96-well plates, and each plate served as one replicate. For sorted subsets, each replicate PCR was loaded with 200 ng genomic DNA, equivalent to 32,000 or so T cell genomes. Purified libraries were measured with a Qubit 3.0 fluorometer, size-checked on a Bioanalyzer 2100, and measured again with the KAPA Library Quantification kit. Every immunoSEQ 96-well plate was sequenced on a dedicated single-read 150-cycle Illumina NextSeq 550 flow cell. Per the original workflow: Because the immunoSEQ output held only junctional sequences and lacked quality scores, the filtering could not match the filtering applied to full-length reads. Sequences were annotated with PyIR, a Python wrapper for IgBLAST v1.9, and V/J genes and CDR3 were assigned using IMGT germline references. Reads were removed for weak V/J assignments (E-value above 1e-6), missing CDR3, stop codons, out-of-frame junctions, or ambiguous translated residues. V3J clonotypes were defined as sequences sharing an identical inferred V gene, J gene, and CDR3 amino acid sequence. Percentage overlap between repertoires was computed as shared unique clonotypes divided by the size of the smaller repertoire. Richness of each repertoire was evaluated using RTK rarefaction, the Chao1 estimator, and Recon v2.1 estimates of unobserved clonotypes. OLGA was used to compute generation probabilities for all TCRbeta clonotypes that the gDNA method yielded from a few donors. Not all clones reach the TCRdb copy of this immuneACCESS table, which keeps in-frame sequences only. Checked studies attribute under half of the gap to unresolved V genes and leave the rest unexplained. For V, J and clone size, that table is used; D and trimming come from the DNA. In this sample the table shows some 2 million clones, 85% to 95% of which occur a single time. Of the sample, 1.1% falls within the top ten clones.

Overall results and qualifications from the work: Sharing across four donors was observed for about 5% of naive CD4, over 3% of naive CD8, roughly 2.4% of memory CD4, and about 0.38% of memory CD8 clonotypes. Higher generation probabilities were observed for clonotypes shared by all four sorted-subset donors than for non-shared clonotypes. Rarefaction of sorted-subset datasets indicated incomplete sequencing despite the large sequencing depth. Only blood was sampled, and tissue TCR repertoires likely differ from those in blood. The genetic and exposure-history diversity represented was limited by the small number of donors. Based on pairwise subsampling, the degree of clonotype sharing among donors was expected to be affected by sequencing depth. Larger estimated clonotype richness was generally found for naive subsets than for memory subsets.

CD8 naive samples were CD45RO-negative cells positively selected for CCR7, giving a CD45RA+CCR7+ population that excluded TemRA cells. Healthy HIV-negative adults with no recently reported acute infections or vaccinations were included as donors. All donors were Caucasian adults living in Nashville, Tennessee, USA. After blood collection by leukapheresis, PBMCs were isolated using Ficoll-Histopaque density gradient centrifugation and then cryopreserved in the vapor phase of liquid nitrogen. Analytical flow cytometry was used to check the purity and quantity of every magnetically sorted T cell population. Each sorted fraction had its genomic DNA isolated and then quantified by UV absorbance on a Nanodrop 2000c. After removal of 0 bases from V and 1 base from J, the junction retains 4 bases not matched to a gene. In the germline V gene, CDR1 corresponds to LGHNA and CDR2 to YSLEER. The cysteine opens and the phenylalanine closes a CDR3 of 16 amino acids. Left in the record is the CDR3 DNA by itself, 48 bases read in frame from the first base.

This sequence was found in a man between 18 and 35 years old in good health. The sequence is built from TRBV4-3 and TRBJ2-7; TRBD2 agrees with 9 junctional bases. The sequencing sample was made of naive CD8+ T cells sorted from blood. The cell subset or site label corresponds to: CD45RA+CCR7+. The CDR3 region: CASSQDPTSGSYEQYF. Here is the DNA: TGCGCCAGCAGCCAAGATCCGACTAGCGGATCCTACGAGCAGTACTTC.